The 9 T cell receptor beta chains listed next were all sequenced from one sample in a study of early T cells in non-severe SARS-CoV-2 infection. TCRdb recomputed calls from the 5' RACE reads with MiXCR, one row per CDR3 protein. This repertoire shows around 77,000 distinct CDR3 sequences, 13% to 15% found once; its top ten account for 3.9%. This material consisted of whole blood, taken at baseline. The receptors stem from an adult who was a healthcare worker with PCR-confirmed SARS-CoV-2 infection or an uninfected control (not recorded which).

The CDR3 spells CASSPSRQGADTQYF. CDR3 coding DNA: TGTGCCAGCAGTCCTTCCCGCCAGGGCGCTGATACGCAGTATTTT. This rearrangement joins TRBV2 to TRBJ2-3; a possible D gene is TRBD1 (5 bases). This CDR3 contains 15 residues. The V end was cut by 5 bases, the J end by 6 bases, with 18 bases between. From germline, CDR1 is SNHLY and CDR2 FYNNEI.

This clonotype was seen a handful of times. The chain is built from TRBV7-2 and TRBJ2-1; D could derive from TRBD1 or TRBD2 (7 bases each). CDR1 and CDR2 (germline): SGHTA, FQGNSA. With 6 bases removed from V and 3 bases from J, the gap between germline ends came to 15 bases. This CDR3 region has 15 residues. The CDR3 loop reads CASRPAGGGYNEQFF. In DNA form, the CDR3 reads TGTGCCAGCAGACCCGCAGGGGGGGGCTACAATGAGCAGTTCTTC.

The chain links TRBV6-5 to TRBJ1-1; D gene uncertain. The CDR3 length is 11 residues. V gave up 8 bases and J gave up 2 bases, with 6 bases separating them. CDR1 MNHEY and CDR2 SVGAGI come from the germline V gene. The CDR3 loop is CASGPNTEAFF. DNA of the CDR3: TGTGCCAGCGGTCCCAACACTGAAGCTTTCTTT.

This clonotype was seen only a few times. The junction departs from the called germline gene at one end, perhaps through a read error. The chain combines TRBV2 with TRBJ2-7; 7 bases fit TRBD1. The V gene's germline CDR1 is SNHLY and CDR2 FYNNEI. The CDR3 has 14 residues. The CDR3 loop reads CASSEGQDPYEQYF. In DNA, the CDR3 is TGTGCCAGCAGCGAAGGACAGGATCCCTACGAGCAGTACTTC. Full variable domain (missing parts from reference TRBV2 and TRBJ2-7): EPEVTQTPSHQVTQMGQEVILRCVPISNHLYFYWYRQILGQKVEFLVSFYNNEISEKSEIFDDQFSVERPDGSNFTLKIRSTKLEDSAMYFCASSEGQDPYEQYFGPGTRLTVT.

This clonotype showed up just a few times. This chain connects TRBV3-1 to TRBJ1-4; 7 bases are a match to TRBD1. Germline assignment: CDR1 LGHDT and CDR2 YNNKEL (reference sequence). The CDR3 is 12 residues long. V was clipped by 8 bases and J by 5 bases; unmatched bases: 2. The CDR3 spells CASGQENEKLFF. The CDR3 coding sequence is TGTGCCAGCGGACAGGAGAATGAAAAACTGTTTTTT.

In its sample, this clonotype was seen a few times. This chain links TRBV24-1 with TRBJ2-5, with 7 bases lining up with TRBD1. The germline V gene encodes CDR1 KGHDR and CDR2 SFDVKD. V gave up 4 bases and J gave up 3 bases; unmatched junction bases: 4. This CDR3 has 14 residues. CDR3 DNA sequence: TGTGCCACCAGTGACCCCACAGGGGAAGAGACCCAGTACTTC. This codes for CATSDPTGEETQYF.

In DNA form, the CDR3 reads TGTGCCAGCAGCTTAGCGTTGGGGGCGATCGGGGAGCTGTTTTTT. Translating gives CASSLALGAIGELFF. The J gene is TRBJ2-2, the V gene TRBV7-9, with D perhaps TRBD1 (6 bases). V was cut by 0 bases and J by 7 bases, with 12 bases left in between. This CDR3 is built from 15 residues. Germline values: CDR1 SEHNR, CDR2 FQNEAQ (reference sequence).

This clonotype has ten or more counts. The CDR3 nucleotides read TGTGCCAGCAGCTCCGGGACTAGCGGGAGTACCTACAATGAGCAGTTCTTC. Translation: CASSSGTSGSTYNEQFF. The rearrangement joins TRBV5-6 to TRBJ2-1; 14 bases fit TRBD2. V was clipped by 3 bases and J by 2 bases; unmatched bases: 4. Germline CDR1 reads SGHDT; CDR2 reads YYEEEE. CDR3 size: 17 residues.

This clonotype showed up just a few times. The genes are TRBV7-7 and TRBJ2-1; D is ambiguous. Trimming stripped 5 bases from V and 5 bases from J, with 10 bases between. The CDR3 sequence is 13 residues long. From germline, CDR1 is SSHAT and CDR2 FNYEAQ (reference sequence). CDR3 region: CASSPGPNNEQFF. DNA of the CDR3: TGTGCCAGCAGCCCCGGACCAAACAATGAGCAGTTCTTC.